This TCR beta chain was sequenced for a study of blood T cell repertoires in COVID-19. Method: immunoSEQ multiplex PCR; TCRdb's copy keeps in-frame clones and lacks some. The table lists 150,000 to 200,000 clones, 70% to 90% of them singletons. Germline V lookup: CDR1 SNHLY, CDR2 FYNNEI. Trimming pared 4 bases from V and 10 bases from J, leaving 17 bases between. The CDR3 loop spans 14 amino acids. Sequencing was performed on PBMCs or T cells enriched from blood (not recorded which). The receptor was derived from a man aged 40-49 years who had recovered from COVID-19. The chain has TRBV2 and TRBJ2-1, with TRBD2 as a possible D gene (6 bases). CDR3 residues: CASSGRVSGEEQFF. The CDR3, as DNA: TGTGCCAGCAGTGGCAGGGTATCGGGGGAAGAGCAGTTCTTC.